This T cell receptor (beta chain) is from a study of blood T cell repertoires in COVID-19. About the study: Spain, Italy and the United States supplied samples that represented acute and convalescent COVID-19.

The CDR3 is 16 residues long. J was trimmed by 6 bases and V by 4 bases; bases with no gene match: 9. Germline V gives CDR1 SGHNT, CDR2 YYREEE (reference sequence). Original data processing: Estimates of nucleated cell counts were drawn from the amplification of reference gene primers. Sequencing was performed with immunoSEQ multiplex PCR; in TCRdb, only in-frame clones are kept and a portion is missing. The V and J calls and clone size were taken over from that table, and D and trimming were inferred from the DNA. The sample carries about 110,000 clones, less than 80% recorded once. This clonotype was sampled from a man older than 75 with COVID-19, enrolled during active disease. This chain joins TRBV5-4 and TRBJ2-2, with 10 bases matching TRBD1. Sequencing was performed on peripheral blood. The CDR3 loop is CASSRPGTGVAGELFF. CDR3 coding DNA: TGTGCCAGCAGCCGACCCGGGACAGGGGTGGCCGGGGAGCTGTTTTTT. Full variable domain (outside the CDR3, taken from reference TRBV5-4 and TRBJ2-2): ETGVTQSPTHLIKTRGQQVTLRCSSQSGHNTVSWYQQALGQGPQFIFQYYREEENGRGNFPPRFSGLQFPNYSSELNVNALELDDSALYLCASSRPGTGVAGELFFGEGSRLTVL.